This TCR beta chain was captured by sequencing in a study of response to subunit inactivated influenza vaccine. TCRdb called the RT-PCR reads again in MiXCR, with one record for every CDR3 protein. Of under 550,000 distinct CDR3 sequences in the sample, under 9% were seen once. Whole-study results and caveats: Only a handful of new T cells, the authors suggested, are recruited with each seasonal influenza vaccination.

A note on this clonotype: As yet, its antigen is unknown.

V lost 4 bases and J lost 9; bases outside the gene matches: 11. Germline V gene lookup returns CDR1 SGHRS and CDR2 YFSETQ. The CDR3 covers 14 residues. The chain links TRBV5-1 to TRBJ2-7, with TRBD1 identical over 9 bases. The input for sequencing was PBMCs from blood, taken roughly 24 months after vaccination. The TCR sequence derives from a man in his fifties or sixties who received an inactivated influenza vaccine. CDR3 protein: CASSTDRGSARQYF. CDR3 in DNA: TGCGCCAGCAGCACGGACAGGGGATCAGCTCGGCAGTACTTC.